These 28 T cell receptor beta chains share one sample of origin, sequenced in a study of tumor-infiltrating lymphocytes in localized non-small cell lung cancer. Sequencing was performed with immunoSEQ multiplex PCR; in TCRdb, only in-frame clones are kept and a portion is missing. The table includes approximately 16,000 clones, 35% to 55% detected once. The sequencing input was lung tumor tissue. Receptors were obtained from a human donor with non-small cell lung cancer.

The rearrangement uses TRBV7-2 and TRBJ1-1; D unclear. From germline, CDR1 is SGHTA and CDR2 FQGNSA. There are 13 residues in the CDR3. V was pared by 5 bases and J by 2 bases, with 9 bases between. CDR3 amino acids: CASSGTVNTEAFF. For the CDR3, the DNA is TGTGCCAGCAGCGGTACGGTCAACACTGAAGCTTTCTTT.

This chain joins TRBV28 and TRBJ1-4; 7 bases are a match to TRBD1. Trimming removed 2 bases from V and 2 bases from J; junction bases left unmatched: 2. The CDR3 extends over 15 amino acids. Germline CDR1 is MDHEN and CDR2 is SYDVKM. The CDR3 DNA follows: TGTGCCAGCAGTTTACTGACAGGGACTAATGAAAAACTGTTTTTT. Amino acid sequence: CASSLLTGTNEKLFF.

This clone occurred many times. The V call is TRBV7-2, the J call TRBJ1-2; D unclear. This CDR3 spans 11 amino acids. Germline CDR1 is SGHTA and CDR2 is FQGNSA. V lost 10 bases and J 1 base, leaving 7 bases between the germline ends. The CDR3 is CATSFNYGYTF. CDR3 nucleotide sequence: TGTGCCACCAGTTTTAACTATGGCTACACCTTC.

This clone has at least ten counts. This chain uses TRBV7-9 with TRBJ1-1; D is uncertain. The CDR3 spans 14 residues. V lost 1 base to trimming and J lost 1 base, with 7 bases between them. Per germline, CDR1 SEHNR and CDR2 FQNEAQ (reference sequence). The CDR3 is CASSLVGKNTEAFF. The CDR3, as DNA: TGTGCCAGCAGCTTAGTGGGAAAGAACACTGAAGCTTTCTTT.

The chain recombines TRBV5-1 with TRBJ1-4; 8 bases map to TRBD1. The germline V gene has CDR1 SGHRS and CDR2 YFSETQ. This CDR3 has 14 residues. The J segment lost 5 bases and the V segment lost 4 bases, leaving 4 bases of the junction unmatched. The CDR3 nucleotides are TGCGCCAGCAGCACACAGGGGGAAAATGAAAAACTGTTTTTT. Translation: CASSTQGENEKLFF.

This clone has more than one count but fewer than ten. The chain employs TRBV5-1 and TRBJ2-7; a possible D gene is TRBD1 (5 bases). Per germline, CDR1 SGHRS and CDR2 YFSETQ. The V end was cut by 4 bases, the J end by 4 bases, with 9 bases between. CDR3 length: 12 amino acids. The CDR3 reads CASSIDSYEQYF. The CDR3 nucleotides are TGCGCCAGCAGCATAGACAGTTACGAGCAGTACTTC. Together with reference TRBV5-1 and TRBJ2-7, the CDR3 gives the full variable domain: KAGVTQTPRYLIKTRGQQVTLSCSPISGHRSVSWYQQTPGQGLQFLFEYFSETQRNKGNFPGRFSGRQFSNSRSEMNVSTLELGDSALYLCASSIDSYEQYFGPGTRLTVT.

This clone was recorded a few times. V and J are TRBV5-1 and TRBJ2-5, with a possible D match to TRBD1 (6 bases). Germline V gives CDR1 SGHRS, CDR2 YFSETQ. Trimming removed 3 bases from V and 4 bases from J, with 16 bases in between. The CDR3 length is 15 residues. The CDR3 is CASSSGTFGGETQYF. Written as DNA, the CDR3 is TGCGCCAGCAGCTCCGGGACATTCGGAGGAGAGACCCAGTACTTC.

The sample holds a few counts of this clone. The chain recombines TRBV28 with TRBJ1-2; weak D call: TRBD1 (5 bases). The CDR3 is made up of 14 amino acids. Per germline, CDR1 MDHEN and CDR2 SYDVKM. V lost 6 bases to trimming and J lost 5 bases, with 16 bases between them. For the CDR3, the DNA is TGTGCCAGCAGCCTCCCCCACAAGGGGTATGGCTACACCTTC. Encoded protein: CASSLPHKGYGYTF.

V and J are TRBV2 and TRBJ2-7; TRBD2 agrees at 7 bases. Losses at the gene ends were 0 bases for V and 0 bases for J; bases not matched to a gene: 5. The V gene's germline CDR1 is SNHLY and CDR2 FYNNEI. The CDR3 contains 16 residues. CDR3 protein: CASSEALGGTSYEQYF. The DNA for the CDR3 is TGTGCCAGCAGTGAAGCGCTCGGGGGGACCTCCTACGAGCAGTACTTC.

The rearrangement joins TRBV7-3 to TRBJ2-1; D remains ambiguous. This CDR3 spans 17 amino acids. The V end was cut by 6 bases, the J end by 0 bases, with 18 bases between. From germline, CDR1 is SGHTA and CDR2 FQGTGA. In nucleotides, the CDR3 is TGTGCCAGCAGTCAAGTGGCTACCTGGAGCTCCTACAATGAGCAGTTCTTC. Its translation is CASSQVATWSSYNEQFF.

This chain connects TRBV28 to TRBJ2-6; weak D call: TRBD1 (5 bases). Germline CDR1 MDHEN, CDR2 SYDVKM. The CDR3 is made up of 14 amino acids. CDR3 in amino acids: CATARDSGANVLTF. CDR3 sequence (DNA): TGTGCGACAGCAAGGGACTCTGGGGCCAACGTCCTGACTTTC.

This clone came up a few times. The chain has TRBV25-1 and TRBJ1-2, with D unclear. V was cut by 3 bases and J by 4 bases, with 6 bases left in between. Germline CDR1 is MGHDK and CDR2 is SYGVNS. The CDR3 length is 12 residues. The CDR3 region is CASSEGGYGYTF. DNA for the CDR3: TGTGCCAGCAGTGAGGGCGGCTATGGCTACACCTTC.

This chain links TRBV29-1 with TRBJ2-3, with D perhaps assigned TRBD1 or TRBD2 (5 bases each). V was pared by 7 bases and J by 0 bases, with 8 bases between. The germline CDR1 and CDR2 sequences are SQVTM and ANQGSEA. CDR3 length equals 12 residues. The CDR3: CSAEGSTDTQYF. CDR3 nucleotides: TGCAGCGCCGAGGGGAGCACAGATACGCAGTATTTT.

In this sample, this clone turned up many times. The chain recombines TRBV2 with TRBJ2-4; D remains ambiguous. The germline V gene has CDR1 SNHLY and CDR2 FYNNEI. Trimming shortened V by 1 base and J by 7 bases, and 8 bases separated the two germline ends. The CDR3 is 13 residues long. CDR3 loop: CASSEGVVNIQYF. CDR3 nucleotides: TGTGCCAGCAGTGAAGGGGTGGTTAACATTCAGTACTTC.

This chain links TRBV9 with TRBJ1-2, with TRBD1 as a possible D gene (5 bases). Trimming stripped 3 bases from V and 4 bases from J, with 10 bases between. Germline values: CDR1 SGDLS, CDR2 YYNGEE. CDR3 length: 13 residues. CDR3 coding DNA: TGTGCCAGCAGCGCCGAGGGACTCTATGGCTACACCTTC. This translates into CASSAEGLYGYTF.

The J gene is TRBJ2-5, the V gene TRBV18; the D is unclear. The germline V and J ends were trimmed by 3 bases and 1 base, with 9 bases remaining between them. The length of the CDR3 is 14 residues. Germline assignment: CDR1 KGHSH and CDR2 LQKENI. The CDR3 coding sequence is TGTGCCAGCTCACCGATTTCGGTCCAAGAGACCCAGTACTTC. Protein: CASSPISVQETQYF.

The chain joins TRBV9 to TRBJ2-3; D unresolved. The length of the CDR3 is 13 residues. V was trimmed by 0 bases and J by 3 bases, leaving 5 bases between them. Germline V lookup: CDR1 SGDLS, CDR2 YYNGEE. CDR3 in DNA: TGTGCCAGCAGCGTAGGCGCGACAGATACGCAGTATTTT. Encoded protein: CASSVGATDTQYF. Variable domain in full (rest from reference TRBV9 and TRBJ2-3): DSGVTQTPKHLITATGQRVTLRCSPRSGDLSVYWYQQSLDQGLQFLIQYYNGEERAKGNILERFSAQQFPDLHSELNLSSLELGDSALYFCASSVGATDTQYFGPGTRLTVL.

J is TRBJ1-5 and V is TRBV28; the match to TRBD1 covers 8 bases. J was trimmed by 1 base and V by 5 bases; bases with no gene match: 4. Germline CDR1 and CDR2: MDHEN and SYDVKM. The CDR3 consists of 15 residues. The CDR3 DNA sequence: TGTGCCAGCAGTCTACAGGGGGGGAGCAATCAGCCCCAGCATTTT. Residues: CASSLQGGSNQPQHF.

The CDR3 bases are TGTGCCAGCAGCCCCTTAGGCGGGATGAACACTGAAGCTTTCTTT. Encoded protein: CASSPLGGMNTEAFF. J is TRBJ1-1 and V is TRBV9; no firm D call. From germline, CDR1 is SGDLS and CDR2 YYNGEE. The CDR3 spans 15 residues. Trimming took off 4 bases at V and 0 bases at J, with 13 bases between the two ends.

This chain uses TRBV7-3 with TRBJ2-7; D possibly corresponds to TRBD1 (6 bases). Deletions cut 0 bases from V and 1 base from J, with 7 bases between. Looked up from germline, CDR1 is SGHTA and CDR2 is FQGTGA. CDR3 length: 14 residues. The CDR3 DNA is TGTGCCAGCAGCTTAACGGACAGTTCCTACGAGCAGTACTTC. It codes for CASSLTDSSYEQYF.

Concerning this clone itself: The germline gene is not matched at one end of the junction; a read error may be the cause. The chain couples TRBV7-9 to TRBJ2-7; D uncertain. This CDR3 comprises 15 residues. The germline V gene has CDR1 SEHNR and CDR2 FQNEAQ (reference sequence). The CDR3, as DNA: TGTGCCAGCATCTTAGGCTCCCAACCACCCTACGAGCAGTACTTC. Translated, it gives CASILGSQPPYEQYF.

The chain couples TRBV5-1 to TRBJ2-7; TRBD2 matches at 7 bases. In germline, CDR1 is SGHRS, CDR2 YFSETQ. This CDR3 is 15 amino acids long. J lost 0 bases, V lost 4 bases, and 7 bases had no gene match. As DNA, the CDR3 is TGCGCCAGCAGCCATGGGAGGGGACTCTCCTACGAGCAGTACTTC. Translated: CASSHGRGLSYEQYF.

V and J are TRBV11-1 and TRBJ2-7, with 7 bases that match TRBD2. This CDR3 has 12 amino acids. The junction had 5 bases not matched to a gene; V was cut back by 5 bases and J by 7 bases. The germline gives CDR1 SGHAT, CDR2 FQDESV (reference sequence). The CDR3 DNA is TGTGCCAGCAGCGATGCCGGGGGGGAGCAGTACTTC. This translates into CASSDAGGEQYF.

This chain connects TRBV9 to TRBJ2-2; D is possibly TRBD2 (6 bases). Trimming removed 0 bases from V and 5 bases from J, with 8 bases in between. Germline CDR1 reads SGDLS; CDR2 reads YYNGEE. This CDR3 region has 14 residues. CDR3 in DNA: TGTGCCAGCAGCGTAGCCCGGGGGACCGGGGAGCTGTTTTTT. This sequence encodes CASSVARGTGELFF. Filled out from reference TRBV9 and TRBJ2-2, the complete variable domain reads DSGVTQTPKHLITATGQRVTLRCSPRSGDLSVYWYQQSLDQGLQFLIQYYNGEERAKGNILERFSAQQFPDLHSELNLSSLELGDSALYFCASSVARGTGELFFGEGSRLTVL.

This chain joins TRBV5-1 and TRBJ1-6, with a tentative D call TRBD1 (5 bases). Between the trimmed V and J ends, which lost 2 bases and 11 bases, there was a span of 17 bases. CDR3 size: 15 residues. The germline V gene has CDR1 SGHRS and CDR2 YFSETQ. Here the CDR3 reads CASSFTDYQGTPLHF. Here the CDR3 DNA reads TGCGCCAGCAGCTTTACAGACTACCAGGGTACACCCCTCCACTTT. Using reference TRBV5-1 and TRBJ1-6 for the parts outside the CDR3, the full variable domain is KAGVTQTPRYLIKTRGQQVTLSCSPISGHRSVSWYQQTPGQGLQFLFEYFSETQRNKGNFPGRFSGRQFSNSRSEMNVSTLELGDSALYLCASSFTDYQGTPLHFGNGTRLTVT.

This clone turned up a few times. The chain links TRBV7-6 to TRBJ2-1; D remains unclear. V lost 3 bases and J lost 2, with 17 bases in between. The CDR3 extends over 17 amino acids. Per germline, CDR1 SGHVS and CDR2 FNYEAQ. CDR3 sequence reads: CASSLVEELRTYNEQFF. CDR3 in DNA: TGTGCCAGCAGCTTGGTCGAAGAGCTAAGGACCTACAATGAGCAGTTCTTC.

This sequence joins TRBV5-6 and TRBJ2-5, with D unclear. Deletions cut 2 bases from V and 12 bases from J, with 11 bases between. The germline V gene has CDR1 SGHDT and CDR2 YYEEEE. CDR3 length: 11 residues. CDR3 amino acids: CASSFDITEYF. In nucleotides, the CDR3 is TGTGCCAGCAGCTTCGACATAACAGAGTACTTC.

This clone was counted only a few times. DNA of the CDR3: TGCGCCAGCAGTGAGTCAGGGCAGCCCCAGCATTTT. It is translated as CASSESGQPQHF. The chain joins TRBV10-1 to TRBJ1-5; D is unresolved. This CDR3 has 12 residues. The germline V gene encodes CDR1 WNHNN and CDR2 SYGVQD (reference sequence). V lost 0 bases and J 7 bases, leaving 4 bases between the germline ends.